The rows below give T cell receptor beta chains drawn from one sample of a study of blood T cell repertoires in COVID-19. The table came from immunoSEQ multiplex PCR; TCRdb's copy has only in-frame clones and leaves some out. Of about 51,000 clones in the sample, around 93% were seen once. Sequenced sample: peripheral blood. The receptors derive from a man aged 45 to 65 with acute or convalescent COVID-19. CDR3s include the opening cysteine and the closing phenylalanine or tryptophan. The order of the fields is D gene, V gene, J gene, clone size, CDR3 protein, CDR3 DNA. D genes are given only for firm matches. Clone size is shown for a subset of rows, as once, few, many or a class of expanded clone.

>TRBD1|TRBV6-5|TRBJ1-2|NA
CASSTRDRPNYGYTF
TGTGCCAGCAGTACCCGGGACAGACCTAACTATGGCTACACCTTC
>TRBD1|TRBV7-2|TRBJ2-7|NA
CASSLHGTGGYEQYF
TGTGCCAGCAGCTTGCACGGGACAGGGGGCTACGAGCAGTACTTC
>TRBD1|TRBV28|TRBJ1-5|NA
CASSPPRTGSDRNQPQHF
TGTGCCAGCAGTCCGCCCCGGACAGGGTCGGACCGCAATCAGCCCCAGCATTTT
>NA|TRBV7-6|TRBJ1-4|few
CASSLATGTNEKLFF
TGTGCCAGCAGCTTGGCTACAGGAACTAATGAAAAACTGTTTTTT
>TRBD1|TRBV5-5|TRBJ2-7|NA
CASSYRDRAYEQYF
TGTGCCAGCAGCTACCGGGACAGGGCCTACGAGCAGTACTTC
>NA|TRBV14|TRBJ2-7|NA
CASSQRSDPPYEQYF
TGTGCCAGCAGCCAGCGGTCTGATCCCCCCTACGAGCAGTACTTC
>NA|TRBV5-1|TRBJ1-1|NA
CASSLVQFGLGTEAFF
TGCGCCAGCAGCTTGGTTCAGTTTGGACTCGGCACTGAAGCTTTCTTT
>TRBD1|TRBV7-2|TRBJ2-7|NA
CASSSDRGPYEQYF
TGTGCCAGCAGCTCCGACAGGGGCCCCTACGAGCAGTACTTC
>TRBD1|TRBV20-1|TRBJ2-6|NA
CSARGQGGDGANVLTF
TGCAGTGCTCGTGGACAGGGGGGTGATGGGGCCAACGTCCTGACTTTC
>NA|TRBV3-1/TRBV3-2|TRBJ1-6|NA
CASSGPQGIYNSPLHF
TGTGCCAGCAGCGGCCCCCAGGGGATTTATAATTCACCCCTCCACTTT